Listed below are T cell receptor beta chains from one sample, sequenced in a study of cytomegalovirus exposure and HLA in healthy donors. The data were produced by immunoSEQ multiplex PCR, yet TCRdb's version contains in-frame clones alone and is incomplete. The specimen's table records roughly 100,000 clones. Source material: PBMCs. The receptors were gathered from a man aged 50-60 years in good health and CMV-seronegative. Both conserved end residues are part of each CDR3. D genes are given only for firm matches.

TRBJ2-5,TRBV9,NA,CASSVRGGETQYF
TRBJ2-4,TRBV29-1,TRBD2,CSVVRLAGPGNIQYF
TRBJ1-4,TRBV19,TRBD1,CASSIGGQGEKLFF
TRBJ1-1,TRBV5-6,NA,CASSVREVIGTEAFF
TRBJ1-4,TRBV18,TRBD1,CASSPQGQGDEKLFF
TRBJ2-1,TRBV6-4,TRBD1,CASSDRPGTVYNEQFF
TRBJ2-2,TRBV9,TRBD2,CASSVTSGGGTGELFF
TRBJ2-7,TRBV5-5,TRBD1,CASSLQGAVGEQYF
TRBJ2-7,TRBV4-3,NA,CASSQDQGSAYEQYF
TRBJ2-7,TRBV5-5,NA,CASSLVYRRAIYEQYF
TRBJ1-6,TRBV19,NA,CASTQGSDSPLHF
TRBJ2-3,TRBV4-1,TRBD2,CASSQSGGGTSGRFGTDTQYF
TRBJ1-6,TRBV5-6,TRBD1,CASIRTGTGSFSPLHF
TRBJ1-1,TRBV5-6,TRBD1,CASSLRTGWNTEAFF
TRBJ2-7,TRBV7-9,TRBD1,CASSLSPTGDPYEQYF